Following are 11 T cell receptor beta chains from one sample sequenced in a study of blood T cell repertoires in COVID-19. Repertoires were generated with immunoSEQ multiplex PCR, while TCRdb's copy carries only in-frame clones and drops some. The top ten hold 4.9% of the sample, which has more than 50,000 clones, 80% to 90% seen once. Sample: peripheral blood. The receptors stem from a man in his sixties with active COVID-19.

This chain links TRBV18 with TRBJ2-7; D is uncertain. V gave up 3 bases and J gave up 5 bases, with 8 bases separating them. Germline V gene lookup returns CDR1 KGHSH and CDR2 LQKENI. CDR3 length equals 12 residues. The CDR3 nucleotides read TGTGCCAGCTCACCCGCTGAGCACGAGCAGTACTTC. Its translation is CASSPAEHEQYF.

This clone was recorded only once. The V gene is TRBV27, the J gene TRBJ1-6, with TRBD1 identical over 9 bases. Germline lookup yields CDR1 MNHEY and CDR2 SMNVEV (reference sequence). Trimming cost V 9 bases and J 14 bases; bases outside gene matches: 11. The CDR3 contains 13 residues. CDR3 residues: CARRYRGLRSLHF. The CDR3 DNA sequence: TGTGCCAGAAGATACAGGGGGCTGCGGTCCCTCCACTTT.

The J gene is TRBJ2-1, the V gene TRBV19; D is ambiguous. This CDR3 region has 11 residues. Between the trimmed V and J ends, which lost 4 bases and 4 bases, there was a span of 2 bases. From germline, CDR1 is LNHDA and CDR2 SQIVND (reference sequence). This chain's CDR3 is CASSTYNEQFF. The CDR3, as DNA: TGTGCCAGTAGTACATACAATGAGCAGTTCTTC.

The CDR3 is CASSVGQESSYNEQFF. The DNA of the CDR3 is TGTGCCAGCAGCGTGGGACAGGAGAGCTCCTACAATGAGCAGTTCTTC. V is TRBV11-3 and J is TRBJ2-1, with TRBD1 matching 8 bases. Per germline, CDR1 SGHNT and CDR2 YENEEA. V shed 5 bases, J shed 0 bases, and the junction held 6 bases outside the gene matches. The CDR3 has 16 amino acids.

This clone was picked up one time. The J gene is TRBJ2-3, the V gene TRBV7-9; perhaps TRBD1 as D (6 bases). This CDR3 region has 15 residues. The V gene's germline CDR1 is SEHNR and CDR2 FQNEAQ (reference sequence). V lost 2 bases and J lost 1, with 10 bases in between. CDR3 region: CASSLLGARTDTQYF. In nucleotides, the CDR3 is TGTGCCAGCAGCTTATTGGGGGCGCGCACAGATACGCAGTATTTT.

This clone has a single count. The V and J genes are TRBV30 and TRBJ2-1; D ambiguous. Germline V gene lookup returns CDR1 GTSNPN and CDR2 SVGIG (reference sequence). This CDR3 is 14 amino acids long. V was clipped by 0 bases and J by 4 bases, with 10 bases between them. CDR3 DNA: TGTGCCTGGAGTGTTAAAGTTCGGTACAATGAGCAGTTCTTC. It is translated as CAWSVKVRYNEQFF.

The CDR3 nucleotides read TGTGCCAGCAGCCAAGAACTAGCCGATTCAAACACCGGGGAGCTGTTTTTT. Its translation is CASSQELADSNTGELFF. The V and J genes are TRBV3-1 (or the pseudogene TRBV3-2) and TRBJ2-2, with D perhaps matching TRBD2 (6 bases). V lost 0 bases to trimming and J lost 2 bases, with 13 bases between them. CDR1 and CDR2 from the germline V gene are LGHDT and YNNKEL (reference sequence). CDR3 size: 17 residues.

V is TRBV9 and J is TRBJ2-6; no firm D call. Trimming took off 0 bases at V and 0 bases at J, with 13 bases between the two ends. This CDR3 has 18 amino acids. Germline-derived CDR1 and CDR2 are SGDLS and YYNGEE. DNA for the CDR3: TGTGCCAGCAGCGTAGATCGGAGAAGACCCTCTGGGGCCAACGTCCTGACTTTC. It translates to CASSVDRRRPSGANVLTF.

The table lists this clone with a count of one. The chain employs TRBV6-6 and TRBJ2-7, with D possibly matching TRBD2 (5 bases). The CDR3 totals 13 residues. Deletions cut 6 bases from V and 3 bases from J, with 12 bases between. In germline, CDR1 is MNHNY, CDR2 SVGAGI (reference sequence). The CDR3, as DNA: TGTGCCAGCAGCCCGGGAACGGACTACGAGCAGTACTTC. It translates to CASSPGTDYEQYF.

The V and J genes are TRBV6-2 or TRBV6-3 and TRBJ2-3, with D uncertain. The V end lost 4 bases, the J end lost 6 bases, and 8 bases lay between the germline ends. Germline V gene lookup returns CDR1 MNHEY and CDR2 SVGEGT. CDR3 length: 12 residues. This CDR3 reads CASSSFADTQYF. The DNA for the CDR3 is TGTGCCAGCAGTTCATTCGCGGATACGCAGTATTTT.

The rearrangement links TRBV24-1 to TRBJ2-3; perhaps TRBD1 as D (5 bases). The CDR3 sequence is 15 residues long. Germline V CDR1 and CDR2: KGHDR, SFDVKD. The V end lost 6 bases, the J end lost 0 bases, and 12 bases lay between the germline ends. The CDR3 protein is CATSQGVTSTDTQYF. DNA of the CDR3: TGTGCCACCAGTCAAGGGGTAACTAGCACAGATACGCAGTATTTT.